This T cell receptor beta chain was observed in a study of blood T cell repertoires in COVID-19. As for the study in general: Italy, Spain and the United States were the sources of the convalescent and acute COVID-19 samples. PBMCs, B-cell-depleted T cells, or T cells provided the cDNA or gDNA that made up the material.

In the authors' methods: Amplification of reference gene primers was used by the study to estimate nucleated cell counts. This table comes from immunoSEQ multiplex PCR, and its TCRdb copy is limited to in-frame clones, with some not included. V and J calls and clone size follow that table, whereas D and trimming were derived from the DNA. The data show about 84,000 clones, with approximately 86% seen just once and roughly 29% held by the top ten. The CDR3 totals 13 residues. CDR1 is KGHDR, CDR2 SFDVKD, per germline. J was trimmed by 8 bases and V by 11 bases; bases with no gene match: 5. The sample consisted of peripheral blood. The clonotype was recovered from an elderly woman with acute or convalescent COVID-19. The chain uses TRBV24-1 and TRBJ2-1, with 13 bases that match TRBD2. CDR3 sequence (DNA): TGTGCCATCGGACTAGCGGGAGCTGATGAGCAGTTCTTC. Translation: CAIGLAGADEQFF.